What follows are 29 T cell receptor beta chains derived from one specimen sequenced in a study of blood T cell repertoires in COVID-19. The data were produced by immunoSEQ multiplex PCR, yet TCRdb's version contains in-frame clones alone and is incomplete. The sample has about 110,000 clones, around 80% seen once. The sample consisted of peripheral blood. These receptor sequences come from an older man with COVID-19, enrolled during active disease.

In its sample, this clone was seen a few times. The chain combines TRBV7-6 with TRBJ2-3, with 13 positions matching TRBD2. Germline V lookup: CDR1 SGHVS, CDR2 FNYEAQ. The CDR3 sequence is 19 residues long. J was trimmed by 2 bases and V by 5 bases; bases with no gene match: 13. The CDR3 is CASSTRIRTSGSNTDTQYF. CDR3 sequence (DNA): TGTGCCAGCAGCACCAGAATCCGGACTAGCGGGAGTAACACAGATACGCAGTATTTT.

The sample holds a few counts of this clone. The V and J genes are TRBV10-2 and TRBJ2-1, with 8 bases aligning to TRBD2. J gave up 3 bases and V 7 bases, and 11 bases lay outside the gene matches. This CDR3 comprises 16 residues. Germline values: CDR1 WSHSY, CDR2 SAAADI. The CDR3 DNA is TGCGCCAGCACCCAGCAACTAGCGGAGATCTACAATGAGCAGTTCTTC. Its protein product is CASTQQLAEIYNEQFF.

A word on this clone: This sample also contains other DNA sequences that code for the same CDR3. The CDR3 protein is CASSNTGLVFDEQFF. The CDR3 coding sequence is TGTGCCAGTAGTAATACGGGACTAGTCTTCGATGAGCAGTTCTTC. The J gene is TRBJ2-1, the V gene TRBV19; 8 positions agree with TRBD2. The CDR3 consists of 15 residues. Germline assignment: CDR1 LNHDA and CDR2 SQIVND (reference sequence). V was pared by 4 bases and J by 8 bases, with 10 bases of the junction left unmatched.

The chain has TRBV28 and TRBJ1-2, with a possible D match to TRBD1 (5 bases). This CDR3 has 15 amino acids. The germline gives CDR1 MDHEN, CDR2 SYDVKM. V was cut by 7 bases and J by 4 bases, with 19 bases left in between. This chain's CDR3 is CASTHAGRQTYGYTF. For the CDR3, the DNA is TGTGCCAGCACCCACGCGGGACGCCAAACCTATGGCTACACCTTC.

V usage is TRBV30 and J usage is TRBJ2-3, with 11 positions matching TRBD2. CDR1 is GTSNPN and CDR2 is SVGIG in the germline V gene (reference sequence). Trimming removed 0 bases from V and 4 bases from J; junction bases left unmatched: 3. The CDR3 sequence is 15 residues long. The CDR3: CAWSVLAGVADTQYF. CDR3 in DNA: TGTGCCTGGAGTGTACTAGCGGGAGTGGCAGATACGCAGTATTTT.

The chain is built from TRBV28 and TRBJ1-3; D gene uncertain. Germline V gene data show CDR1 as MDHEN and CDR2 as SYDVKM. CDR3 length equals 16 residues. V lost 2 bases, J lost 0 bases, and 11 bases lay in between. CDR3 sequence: CASSLISPNSGNTIYF. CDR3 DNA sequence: TGTGCCAGCAGTTTAATTTCGCCTAACTCTGGAAACACCATATATTTT.

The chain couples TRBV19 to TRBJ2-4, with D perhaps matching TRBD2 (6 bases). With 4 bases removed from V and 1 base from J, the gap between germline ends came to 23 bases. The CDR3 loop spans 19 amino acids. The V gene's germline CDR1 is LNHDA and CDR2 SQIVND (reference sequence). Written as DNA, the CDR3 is TGTGCCAGTAGTAGACGCCCCATCGGACGAAGCGGGGCCAAAAACATTCAGTACTTC. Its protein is CASSRRPIGRSGAKNIQYF.

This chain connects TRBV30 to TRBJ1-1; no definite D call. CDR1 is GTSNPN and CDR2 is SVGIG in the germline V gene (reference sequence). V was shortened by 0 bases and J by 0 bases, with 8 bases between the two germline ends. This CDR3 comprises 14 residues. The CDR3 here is CAWSVMTMNTEAFF. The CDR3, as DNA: TGTGCCTGGAGTGTAATGACTATGAACACTGAAGCTTTCTTT. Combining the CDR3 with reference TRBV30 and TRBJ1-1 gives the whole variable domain SQTIHQWPATLVQPVGSPLSLECTVEGTSNPNLYWYRQAAGRGLQLLFYSVGIGQISSEVPQNLSASRPQDRQFILSSKKLLLSDSGFYLCAWSVMTMNTEAFFGQGTRLTVV.

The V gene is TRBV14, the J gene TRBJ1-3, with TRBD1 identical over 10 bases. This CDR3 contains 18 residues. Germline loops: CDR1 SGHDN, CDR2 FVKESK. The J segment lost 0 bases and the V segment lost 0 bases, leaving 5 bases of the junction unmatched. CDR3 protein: CASSQDWDRGPSGNTIYF. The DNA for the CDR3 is TGTGCCAGCAGCCAAGACTGGGACAGGGGTCCCTCTGGAAACACCATATATTTT.

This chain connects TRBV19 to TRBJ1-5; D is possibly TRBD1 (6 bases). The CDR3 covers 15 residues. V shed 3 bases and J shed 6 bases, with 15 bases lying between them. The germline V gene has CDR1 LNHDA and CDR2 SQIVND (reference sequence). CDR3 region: CASSIPTGMGQPQHF. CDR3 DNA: TGTGCCAGTAGTATCCCAACAGGGATGGGTCAGCCCCAGCATTTT.

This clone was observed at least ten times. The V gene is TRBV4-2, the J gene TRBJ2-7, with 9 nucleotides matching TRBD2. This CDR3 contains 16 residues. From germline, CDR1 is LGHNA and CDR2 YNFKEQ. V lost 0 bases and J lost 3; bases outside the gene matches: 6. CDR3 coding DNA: TGTGCCAGCAGCCAAGAAGGGGGTAGCGGGAGCTACGAGCAGTACTTC. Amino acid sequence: CASSQEGGSGSYEQYF.

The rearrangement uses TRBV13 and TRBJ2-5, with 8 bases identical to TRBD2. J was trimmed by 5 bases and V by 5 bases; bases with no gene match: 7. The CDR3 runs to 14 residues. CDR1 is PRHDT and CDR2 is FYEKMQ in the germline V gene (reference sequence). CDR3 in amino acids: CASSPPGGTETQYF. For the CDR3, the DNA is TGTGCCAGCAGCCCCCCGGGGGGGACGGAGACCCAGTACTTC.

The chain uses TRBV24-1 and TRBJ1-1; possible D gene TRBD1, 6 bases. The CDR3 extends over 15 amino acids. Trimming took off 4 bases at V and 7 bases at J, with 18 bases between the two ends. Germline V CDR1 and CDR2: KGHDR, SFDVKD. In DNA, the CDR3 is TGTGCCACCAGTGACAACTCCAGGGGAACGGGTGAAGCTTTCTTT. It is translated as CATSDNSRGTGEAFF.

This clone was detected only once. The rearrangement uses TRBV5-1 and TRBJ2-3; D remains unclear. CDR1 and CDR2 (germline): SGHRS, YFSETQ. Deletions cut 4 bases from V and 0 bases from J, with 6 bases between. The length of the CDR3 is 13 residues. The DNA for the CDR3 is TGCGCCAGCAGCCAAACAAGCACAGATACGCAGTATTTT. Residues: CASSQTSTDTQYF.

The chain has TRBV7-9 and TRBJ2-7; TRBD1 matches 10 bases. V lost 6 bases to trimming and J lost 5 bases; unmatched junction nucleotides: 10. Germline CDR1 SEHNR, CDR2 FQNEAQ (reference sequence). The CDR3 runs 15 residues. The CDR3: CASRPGTGAIHEQYF. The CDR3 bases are TGTGCCAGCAGACCCGGGACAGGGGCAATACACGAGCAGTACTTC.

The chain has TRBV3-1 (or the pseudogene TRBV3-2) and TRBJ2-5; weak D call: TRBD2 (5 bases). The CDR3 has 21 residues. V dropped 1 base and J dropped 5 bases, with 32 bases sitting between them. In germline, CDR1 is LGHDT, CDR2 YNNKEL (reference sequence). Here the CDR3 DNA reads TGTGCCAGCAGCCAAGCTGGACGGACCCCCAGAAAGTCGACCCCGGGGGAGACCCAGTACTTC. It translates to CASSQAGRTPRKSTPGETQYF.

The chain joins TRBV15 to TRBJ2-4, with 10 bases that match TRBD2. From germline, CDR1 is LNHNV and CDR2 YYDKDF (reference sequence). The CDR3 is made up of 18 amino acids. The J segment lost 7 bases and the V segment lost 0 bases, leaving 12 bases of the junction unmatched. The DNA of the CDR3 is TGTGCCACCAGCAGAGATAGAGAACTAGCGGGATATATGAACATTCAGTACTTC. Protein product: CATSRDRELAGYMNIQYF.

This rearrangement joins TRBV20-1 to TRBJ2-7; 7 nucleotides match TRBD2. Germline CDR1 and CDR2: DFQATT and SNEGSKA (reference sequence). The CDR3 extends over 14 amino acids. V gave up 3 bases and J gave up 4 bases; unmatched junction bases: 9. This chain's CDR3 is CSASHVRGGYEQYF. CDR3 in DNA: TGCAGTGCTAGTCACGTAAGGGGAGGGTACGAGCAGTACTTC.

The CDR3 coding sequence is TGCGCCAGCAGCTTTGCTAGCGGGAGTGTAGCCAAAAACATTCAGTACTTC. This gives the protein CASSFASGSVAKNIQYF. V usage is TRBV5-1 and J usage is TRBJ2-4, with TRBD2 identical over 10 bases. The germline V gene encodes CDR1 SGHRS and CDR2 YFSETQ. The CDR3 contains 17 residues. V gave up 2 bases and J gave up 0 bases; unmatched junction bases: 5.

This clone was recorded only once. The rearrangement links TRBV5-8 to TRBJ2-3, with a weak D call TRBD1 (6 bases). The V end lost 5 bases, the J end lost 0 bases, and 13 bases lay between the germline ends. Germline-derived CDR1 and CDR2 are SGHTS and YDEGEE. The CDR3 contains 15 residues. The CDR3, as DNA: TGTGCCAGCAGTCTCGTAGGGGGTAGCACAGATACGCAGTATTTT. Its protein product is CASSLVGGSTDTQYF.

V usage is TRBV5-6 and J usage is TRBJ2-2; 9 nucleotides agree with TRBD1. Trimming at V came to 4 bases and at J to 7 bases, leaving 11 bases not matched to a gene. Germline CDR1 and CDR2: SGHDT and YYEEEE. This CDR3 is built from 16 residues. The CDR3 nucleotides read TGTGCCAGCAGCCACATAACAGGGGGCGTATTCGGGGAGCTGTTTTTT. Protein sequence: CASSHITGGVFGELFF.

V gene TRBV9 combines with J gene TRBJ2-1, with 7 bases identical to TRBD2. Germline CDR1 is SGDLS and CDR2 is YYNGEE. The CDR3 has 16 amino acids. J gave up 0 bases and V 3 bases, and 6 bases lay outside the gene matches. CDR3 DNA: TGTGCCAGCAGCGCCCTTGGCGGGAGCTCCTACAATGAGCAGTTCTTC. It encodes CASSALGGSSYNEQFF.

CDR3 residues: CASSTYDRIGGSNQPQHF. The CDR3 coding sequence is TGTGCCAGCAGTACCTACGACAGGATCGGGGGGAGCAATCAGCCCCAGCATTTT. The V gene is TRBV2, the J gene TRBJ1-5, with D possibly being TRBD1 (6 bases). This CDR3 contains 18 residues. V was shortened by 5 bases and J by 1 base, with 21 bases between the two germline ends. Germline V CDR1 and CDR2: SNHLY, FYNNEI.

CDR3 in DNA: TGTGCCAGCTCACCTCAATTAGCGGGAGCGTTGGACACCGGGGAGCTGTTTTTT. Its translation: CASSPQLAGALDTGELFF. This chain joins TRBV18 and TRBJ2-2, with 9 bases aligning to TRBD2. CDR1 is KGHSH and CDR2 is LQKENI in the germline V gene. This CDR3 region has 18 residues. The V gene end was trimmed by 3 bases and the J gene end by 3 bases; junction bases not matched to a gene: 11.

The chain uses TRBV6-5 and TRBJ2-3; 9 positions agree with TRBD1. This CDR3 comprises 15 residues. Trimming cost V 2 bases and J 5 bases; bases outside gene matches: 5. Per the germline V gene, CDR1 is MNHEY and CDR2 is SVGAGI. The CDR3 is CASSYGTGLGDTQYF. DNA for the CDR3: TGTGCCAGCAGTTACGGGACAGGGTTAGGAGATACGCAGTATTTT.

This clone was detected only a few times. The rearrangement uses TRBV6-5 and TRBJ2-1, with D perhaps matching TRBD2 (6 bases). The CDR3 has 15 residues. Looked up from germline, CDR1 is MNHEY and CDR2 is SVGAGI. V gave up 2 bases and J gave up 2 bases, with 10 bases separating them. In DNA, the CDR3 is TGTGCCAGCAGTTACAACGGGGGTACCTACAATGAGCAGTTCTTC. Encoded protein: CASSYNGGTYNEQFF.

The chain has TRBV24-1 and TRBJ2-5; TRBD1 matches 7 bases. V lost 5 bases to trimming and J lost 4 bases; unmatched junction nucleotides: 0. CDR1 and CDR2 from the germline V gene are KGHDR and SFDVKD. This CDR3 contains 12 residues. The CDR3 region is CATSGQGETQYF. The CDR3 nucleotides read TGTGCCACCAGTGGACAGGGAGAGACCCAGTACTTC.

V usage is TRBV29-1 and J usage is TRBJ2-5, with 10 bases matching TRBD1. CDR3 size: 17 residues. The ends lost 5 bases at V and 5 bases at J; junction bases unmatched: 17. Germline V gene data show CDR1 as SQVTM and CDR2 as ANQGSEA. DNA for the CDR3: TGCAGCGTTAGTCCGGGACAGGGGACCAGAGCGGGGGAGACCCAGTACTTC. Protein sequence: CSVSPGQGTRAGETQYF.

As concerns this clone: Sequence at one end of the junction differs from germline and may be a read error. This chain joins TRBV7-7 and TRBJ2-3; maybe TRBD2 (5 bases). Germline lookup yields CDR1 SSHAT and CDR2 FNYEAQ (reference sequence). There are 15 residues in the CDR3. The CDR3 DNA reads TGTGCTAGCAGCCCTCTGCTTCTCGCGGGAGATACGCAGTATTTT. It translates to CASSPLLLAGDTQYF. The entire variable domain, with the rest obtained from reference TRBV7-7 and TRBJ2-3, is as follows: GAGVSQSPRYKVTKRGQDVTLRCDPISSHATLYWYQQALGQGPEFLTYFNYEAQPDKSGLPSDRFSAERPEGSISTLTIQRTEQRDSAMYRCASSPLLLAGDTQYFGPGTRLTVL.